This T cell receptor beta chain was identified during a study of T cell repertoires in cytomegalovirus infection. For the study at large: CMV epitopes in the study were HLA-C-restricted (recently identified) and HLA-B-restricted (well studied). Public TCR beta signatures indicated both CMV infection and matching HLA type.

TCRdb reprocessed the reads via MiXCR and lists one record per CDR3 protein. The data hold roughly 500,000 distinct CDR3 sequences, with about 39% observed a single time. Study conclusions and caveats: Cumulative frequency of public TCR beta families picked out carriers of CMV plus the relevant HLA. Dominant in the ex vivo response were TCR beta clonotypes restricted by HLA-C and specific for CMV.

As regards this clonotype: The antigen is not known.

The CDR3 loop spans 12 amino acids. The V gene lost 6 bases and the J gene lost 3 bases, with 8 bases spanning the gap. CDR1 and CDR2 (germline): KGHSH, LQKENI. This specimen consisted of cultured PBMCs, obtained from culture after CMV antigen stimulation. The TCR sequence derives from a human donor in good health (CMV status not recorded). Some clones in this sample may be carry-over from other donors' samples. The chain couples TRBV18 to TRBJ1-1; D unclear. In DNA form, the CDR3 reads TGTGCCAGCTCGACATCGGACACTGAAGCTTTCTTT. Translating it yields CASSTSDTEAFF.